Presented here are 14 T cell receptor beta chains from one specimen sequenced in a study of shared clonotypes between healthy human individuals. The method was immunoSEQ multiplex PCR; TCRdb's version includes in-frame clones alone and lacks a portion of them. Among some 700,000 clones listed, about 90% were seen once. The sequencing input was memory CD8+ T cells from PBMCs. Subset of the sample: CD45RO+ cells pooled with CCR7-negative TemRA cells. The receptors derive from a young man in good health. Some clones in this sample may be carry-over from other donors' samples.

The chain is built from TRBV19 and TRBJ2-7; D may be TRBD1 (6 bases). Germline loops: CDR1 LNHDA, CDR2 SQIVND (reference sequence). CDR3 length: 14 residues. V lost 9 bases and J 0 bases, leaving 15 bases between the germline ends. CDR3 sequence reads: CASGWTVDSYEQYF. CDR3 DNA sequence: TGTGCCAGCGGATGGACAGTCGACTCCTACGAGCAGTACTTC.

The chain carries TRBV28 and TRBJ1-5, with 7 nucleotides matching TRBD1. V was pared by 7 bases and J by 4 bases, with 13 bases of the junction left unmatched. The germline V gene has CDR1 MDHEN and CDR2 SYDVKM. The CDR3 spans 16 residues. The CDR3 coding sequence is TGTGCCAGCACACCATACAGGGGACCTGGGAATCAGCCCCAGCATTTT. The encoded protein is CASTPYRGPGNQPQHF.

The chain uses TRBV10-1 and TRBJ1-6; D is unresolved. The germline CDR1 and CDR2 sequences are WNHNN and SYGVQD (reference sequence). V lost 6 bases and J 0 bases, leaving 0 bases between the germline ends. This CDR3 spans 12 amino acids. The CDR3 sequence is CASSSYNSPLHF. The DNA of the CDR3 is TGCGCCAGCAGCTCCTATAATTCACCCCTCCACTTT.

The chain combines TRBV1 with TRBJ1-3; the table assigns TRBD1, which was not confirmed against the DNA. TRBV1 is labeled a pseudogene. The CDR3 totals 19 residues. The CDR3 loop reads CTSSQQQKRTGTFGNTIYF. The CDR3 DNA reads TGCACCAGCAGCCAACAGCAAAAGAGAACAGGAACCTTTGGAAACACCATATATTTT.

This clone was observed a few times. This rearrangement joins TRBV10-1 to TRBJ2-7; D not certain. Germline V gene sequence: CDR1 WNHNN, CDR2 SYGVQD (reference sequence). V shed 2 bases and J shed 4 bases, with 6 bases lying between them. The CDR3 consists of 12 residues. The DNA of the CDR3 is TGCGCCAGCAGTGAGGTCGGGTACGAGCAGTACTTC. As protein: CASSEVGYEQYF.

The chain recombines TRBV18 with TRBJ2-2, with a tentative D call TRBD2 (5 bases). Germline V gene data show CDR1 as KGHSH and CDR2 as LQKENI. V dropped 2 bases and J dropped 5 bases, with 21 bases sitting between them. The CDR3 has 18 residues. DNA of the CDR3: TGTGCCAGCTCACCAATTCCCCTAGGACTGAGGCAGACCGGGGAGCTGTTTTTT. Protein product: CASSPIPLGLRQTGELFF. Full variable domain (rest looked up from reference TRBV18 and TRBJ2-2): NAGVMQNPRHLVRRRGQEARLRCSPMKGHSHVYWYRQLPEEGLKFMVYLQKENIIDESGMPKERFSAEFPKEGPSILRIQQVVRGDSAAYFCASSPIPLGLRQTGELFFGEGSRLTVL.

V usage is TRBV7-9 and J usage is TRBJ2-1; no clear D gene. V lost 0 bases and J 3 bases, leaving 15 bases between the germline ends. The germline CDR1 and CDR2 sequences are SEHNR and FQNEAQ (reference sequence). This CDR3 is built from 17 residues. CDR3 sequence reads: CASSLAERRVNYNEQFF. CDR3 nucleotides: TGTGCCAGCAGCTTAGCGGAGCGCCGAGTCAACTACAATGAGCAGTTCTTC.

The chain recombines TRBV7-9 with TRBJ1-2, with D hard to call. CDR1 and CDR2 from the germline V gene are SEHNR and FQNEAQ (reference sequence). The CDR3 covers 11 residues. V was trimmed by 4 bases and J by 9 bases, leaving 9 bases between them. CDR3: CASSYGDSYTF. CDR3 bases: TGTGCCAGCAGCTACGGCGATAGCTACACCTTC.

The J gene is TRBJ2-7, the V gene TRBV7-2, with 14 bases aligning to TRBD2. V lost 4 bases to trimming and J lost 2 bases; unmatched junction nucleotides: 4. The CDR3 covers 16 residues. Germline V lookup: CDR1 SGHTA, CDR2 FQGNSA. CDR3 residues: CASSSRTSGRPYEQYF. CDR3 nucleotide sequence: TGTGCCAGCAGCTCCCGGACTAGCGGGAGGCCCTACGAGCAGTACTTC.

The chain recombines TRBV4-1 with TRBJ2-1, with 8 bases identical to TRBD2. After removal of 3 bases from V and 6 bases from J, the junction contained 10 bases not matched to a gene. The CDR3 loop spans 16 amino acids. Germline CDR1 MGHRA, CDR2 YSYEKL. The CDR3 DNA is TGCGCCAGCAGCCACGGACCAAGCGGGAGTTCCAATGAGCAGTTCTTC. Translated, it gives CASSHGPSGSSNEQFF.

The rearrangement uses TRBV5-5 and TRBJ1-2; 8 bases align to TRBD1. V lost 5 bases to trimming and J lost 2 bases; unmatched junction nucleotides: 8. This CDR3 is built from 15 residues. The germline V gene encodes CDR1 SGHKS and CDR2 YYEKEE (reference sequence). The CDR3 here is CASSTTRTGNYGYTF. The DNA for the CDR3 is TGTGCCAGCAGTACGACCCGGACAGGGAACTATGGCTACACCTTC.

The J gene is TRBJ1-2, the V gene TRBV28; D possibly corresponds to TRBD1 (5 bases). Germline V gene sequence: CDR1 MDHEN, CDR2 SYDVKM. Trimming left V 7 bases short and J 1 base short, with 19 bases between. The length of the CDR3 is 16 residues. The CDR3 loop is CASTALGRGFNYGYTF. The CDR3 DNA sequence: TGTGCCAGCACGGCCCTCGGGCGGGGCTTTAACTATGGCTACACCTTC.

This clone was observed a handful of times. The chain uses TRBV13 and TRBJ1-1; a possible D gene is TRBD1 (6 bases). The germline gives CDR1 PRHDT, CDR2 FYEKMQ (reference sequence). The CDR3 covers 13 residues. Trimming pared 6 bases from V and 8 bases from J, leaving 16 bases between. The CDR3 bases are TGTGCCAGCAGAGACGGACAGCAGTTAGAAGCTTTCTTT. As protein: CASRDGQQLEAFF.

The chain couples TRBV7-2 to TRBJ1-1, with D perhaps TRBD1 (6 bases). Trimming took 7 bases from V and 5 from J, leaving 17 bases between them. Per germline, CDR1 SGHTA and CDR2 FQGNSA. The CDR3 covers 14 residues. DNA for the CDR3: TGTGCCAGCACCTTGGCAGGGGTTCGGACTGAAGCTTTCTTT. It yields the protein CASTLAGVRTEAFF.